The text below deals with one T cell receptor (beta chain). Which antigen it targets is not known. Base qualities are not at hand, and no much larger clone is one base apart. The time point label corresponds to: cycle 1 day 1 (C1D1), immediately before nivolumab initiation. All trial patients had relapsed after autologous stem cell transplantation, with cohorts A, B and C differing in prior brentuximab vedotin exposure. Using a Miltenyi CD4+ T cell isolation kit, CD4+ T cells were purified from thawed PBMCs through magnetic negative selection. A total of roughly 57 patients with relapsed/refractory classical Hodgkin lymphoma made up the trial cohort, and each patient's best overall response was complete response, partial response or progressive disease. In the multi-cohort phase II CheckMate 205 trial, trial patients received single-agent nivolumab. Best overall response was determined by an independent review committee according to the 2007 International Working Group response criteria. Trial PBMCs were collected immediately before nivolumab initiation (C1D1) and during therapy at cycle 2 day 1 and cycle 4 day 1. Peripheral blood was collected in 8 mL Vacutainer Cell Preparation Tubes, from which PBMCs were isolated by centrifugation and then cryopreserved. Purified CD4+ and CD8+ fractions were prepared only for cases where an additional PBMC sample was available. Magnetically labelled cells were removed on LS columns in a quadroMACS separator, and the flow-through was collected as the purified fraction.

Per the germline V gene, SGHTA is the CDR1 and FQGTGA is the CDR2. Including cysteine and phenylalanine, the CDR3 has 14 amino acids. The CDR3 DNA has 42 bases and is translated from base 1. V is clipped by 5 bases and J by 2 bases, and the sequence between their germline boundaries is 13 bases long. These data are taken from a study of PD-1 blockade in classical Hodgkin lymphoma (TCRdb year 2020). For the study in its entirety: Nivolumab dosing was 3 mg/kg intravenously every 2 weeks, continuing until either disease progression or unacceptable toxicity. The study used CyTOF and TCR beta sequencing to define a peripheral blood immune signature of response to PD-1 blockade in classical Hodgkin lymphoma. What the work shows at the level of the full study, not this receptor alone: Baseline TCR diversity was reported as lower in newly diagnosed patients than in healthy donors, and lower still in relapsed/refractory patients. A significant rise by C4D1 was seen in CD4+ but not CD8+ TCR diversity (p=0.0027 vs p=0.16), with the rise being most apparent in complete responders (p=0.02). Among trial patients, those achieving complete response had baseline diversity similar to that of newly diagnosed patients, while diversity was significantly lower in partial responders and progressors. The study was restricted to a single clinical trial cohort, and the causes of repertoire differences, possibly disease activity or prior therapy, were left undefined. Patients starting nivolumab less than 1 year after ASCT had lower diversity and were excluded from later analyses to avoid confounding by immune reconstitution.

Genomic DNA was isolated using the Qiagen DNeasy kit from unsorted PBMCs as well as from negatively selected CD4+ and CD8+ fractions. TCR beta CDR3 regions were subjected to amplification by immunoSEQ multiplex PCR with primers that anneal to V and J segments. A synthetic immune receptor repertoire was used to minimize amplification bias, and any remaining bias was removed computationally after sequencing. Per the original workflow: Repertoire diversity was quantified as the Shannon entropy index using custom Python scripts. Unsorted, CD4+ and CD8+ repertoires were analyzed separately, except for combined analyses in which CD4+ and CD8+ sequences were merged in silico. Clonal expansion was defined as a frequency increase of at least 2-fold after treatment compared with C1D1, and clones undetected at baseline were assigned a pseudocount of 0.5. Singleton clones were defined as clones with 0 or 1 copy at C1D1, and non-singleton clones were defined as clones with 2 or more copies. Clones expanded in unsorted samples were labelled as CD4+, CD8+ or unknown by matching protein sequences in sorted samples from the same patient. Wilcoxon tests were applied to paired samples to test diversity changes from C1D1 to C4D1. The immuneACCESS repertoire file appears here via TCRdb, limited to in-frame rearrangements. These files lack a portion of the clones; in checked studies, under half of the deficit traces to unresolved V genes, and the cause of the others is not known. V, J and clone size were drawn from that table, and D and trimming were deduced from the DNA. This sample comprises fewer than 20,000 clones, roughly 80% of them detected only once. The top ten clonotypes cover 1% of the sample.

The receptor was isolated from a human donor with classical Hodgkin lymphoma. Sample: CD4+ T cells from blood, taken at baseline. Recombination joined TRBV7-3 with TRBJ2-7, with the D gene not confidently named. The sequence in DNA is TGTGCCAGCAGCCCCCTTGGGGTTCCCTACGAGCAGTACTTC. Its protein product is CASSPLGVPYEQYF.